This TCR beta chain was captured by sequencing in a study of blood T cell repertoires in COVID-19. Profiled with immunoSEQ multiplex PCR; TCRdb holds only in-frame clones, not every one. The sample consists of under 350,000 clones, 65% to 90% of them appearing once. CDR1 is KGHDR and CDR2 is SFDVKD in the germline V gene. Trimming stripped 3 bases from V and 3 bases from J, with 13 bases between. This CDR3 comprises 15 residues. The sample comprised peripheral blood. The J gene is TRBJ1-1, the V gene TRBV24-1; possibly TRBD1 for D (5 bases). The sequence came from a human donor in a cohort sampled during active COVID-19. CDR3 nucleotides: TGTGCCACCAGTGATGCTAGGGTAGGGGACACTGAAGCTTTCTTT. Residues: CATSDARVGDTEAFF.